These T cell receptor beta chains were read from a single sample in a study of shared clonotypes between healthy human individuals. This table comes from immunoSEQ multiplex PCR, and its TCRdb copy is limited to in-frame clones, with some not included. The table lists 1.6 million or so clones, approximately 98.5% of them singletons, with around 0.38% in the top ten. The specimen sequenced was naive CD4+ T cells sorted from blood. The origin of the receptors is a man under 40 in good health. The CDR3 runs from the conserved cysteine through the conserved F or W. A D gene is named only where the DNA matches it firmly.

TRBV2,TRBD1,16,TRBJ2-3,CASSAQTGGITDTQYF,TGTGCCAGCAGTGCCCAAACAGGGGGGATCACAGATACGCAGTATTTT
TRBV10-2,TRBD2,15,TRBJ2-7,CAVGGTSGTLDEQYF,TGCGCCGTCGGCGGGACTAGCGGAACCCTAGACGAGCAGTACTTC
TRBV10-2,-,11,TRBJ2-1,CASSALGMEFF,TGCGCCAGCAGTGCTCTAGGAATGGAGTTCTTC
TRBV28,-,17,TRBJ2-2,CASSPDNWARNTGELFF,TGTGCCAGCAGTCCCGACAATTGGGCTCGAAACACCGGGGAGCTGTTTTTT
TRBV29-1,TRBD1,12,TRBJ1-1,CSVEGDRTEAFF,TGCAGCGTTGAAGGGGACAGGACTGAAGCTTTCTTT
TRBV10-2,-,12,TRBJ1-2,CASSDPGGGYTF,TGCGCCAGCAGTGACCCAGGAGGCGGCTACACCTTC
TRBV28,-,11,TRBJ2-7,CASSFEYEQYF,TGTGCCAGCAGCTTTGAGTACGAGCAGTACTTC
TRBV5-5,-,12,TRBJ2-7,CASSLADYEQYF,TGTGCCAGCAGCTTGGCCGACTACGAGCAGTACTTC
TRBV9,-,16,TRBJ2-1,CASSVEPLSSYNEQFF,TGTGCCAGCAGCGTAGAACCCCTCAGCTCCTACAATGAGCAGTTCTTC
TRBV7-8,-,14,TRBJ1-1,CASSLSGAPTEAFF,TGTGCCAGCAGCCTTTCAGGGGCCCCCACTGAAGCTTTCTTT